This TCR beta chain was captured by sequencing in a study of blood T cell repertoires in COVID-19. Study-wide background: Sites in the United States, Italy and Spain provided acute and convalescent COVID-19 samples.

Authors' processing steps: Amplification from reference gene primers served as the basis for estimated nucleated cell counts. Here immunoSEQ multiplex PCR was the method, and the copy in TCRdb shows in-frame clones only, minus some. That table furnishes V, J and clone size, whereas the DNA furnished D and trimming. The table includes around 60,000 clones, about 82% detected once. Germline assignment: CDR1 SGHNT and CDR2 YYREEE (reference sequence). CDR3 length: 17 residues. The ends were cut back, 1 base at V and 0 bases at J, with 11 bases in the middle. Input material: peripheral blood. The source of this sequence is a man aged 70 or older with acute or convalescent COVID-19. V and J are TRBV5-4 and TRBJ2-6; TRBD2 might be the D (5 bases). The CDR3, as DNA: TGTGCCAGCAGCTTGACGAGAGAGGGCTCTGGGGCCAACGTCCTGACTTTC. This translates into CASSLTREGSGANVLTF.